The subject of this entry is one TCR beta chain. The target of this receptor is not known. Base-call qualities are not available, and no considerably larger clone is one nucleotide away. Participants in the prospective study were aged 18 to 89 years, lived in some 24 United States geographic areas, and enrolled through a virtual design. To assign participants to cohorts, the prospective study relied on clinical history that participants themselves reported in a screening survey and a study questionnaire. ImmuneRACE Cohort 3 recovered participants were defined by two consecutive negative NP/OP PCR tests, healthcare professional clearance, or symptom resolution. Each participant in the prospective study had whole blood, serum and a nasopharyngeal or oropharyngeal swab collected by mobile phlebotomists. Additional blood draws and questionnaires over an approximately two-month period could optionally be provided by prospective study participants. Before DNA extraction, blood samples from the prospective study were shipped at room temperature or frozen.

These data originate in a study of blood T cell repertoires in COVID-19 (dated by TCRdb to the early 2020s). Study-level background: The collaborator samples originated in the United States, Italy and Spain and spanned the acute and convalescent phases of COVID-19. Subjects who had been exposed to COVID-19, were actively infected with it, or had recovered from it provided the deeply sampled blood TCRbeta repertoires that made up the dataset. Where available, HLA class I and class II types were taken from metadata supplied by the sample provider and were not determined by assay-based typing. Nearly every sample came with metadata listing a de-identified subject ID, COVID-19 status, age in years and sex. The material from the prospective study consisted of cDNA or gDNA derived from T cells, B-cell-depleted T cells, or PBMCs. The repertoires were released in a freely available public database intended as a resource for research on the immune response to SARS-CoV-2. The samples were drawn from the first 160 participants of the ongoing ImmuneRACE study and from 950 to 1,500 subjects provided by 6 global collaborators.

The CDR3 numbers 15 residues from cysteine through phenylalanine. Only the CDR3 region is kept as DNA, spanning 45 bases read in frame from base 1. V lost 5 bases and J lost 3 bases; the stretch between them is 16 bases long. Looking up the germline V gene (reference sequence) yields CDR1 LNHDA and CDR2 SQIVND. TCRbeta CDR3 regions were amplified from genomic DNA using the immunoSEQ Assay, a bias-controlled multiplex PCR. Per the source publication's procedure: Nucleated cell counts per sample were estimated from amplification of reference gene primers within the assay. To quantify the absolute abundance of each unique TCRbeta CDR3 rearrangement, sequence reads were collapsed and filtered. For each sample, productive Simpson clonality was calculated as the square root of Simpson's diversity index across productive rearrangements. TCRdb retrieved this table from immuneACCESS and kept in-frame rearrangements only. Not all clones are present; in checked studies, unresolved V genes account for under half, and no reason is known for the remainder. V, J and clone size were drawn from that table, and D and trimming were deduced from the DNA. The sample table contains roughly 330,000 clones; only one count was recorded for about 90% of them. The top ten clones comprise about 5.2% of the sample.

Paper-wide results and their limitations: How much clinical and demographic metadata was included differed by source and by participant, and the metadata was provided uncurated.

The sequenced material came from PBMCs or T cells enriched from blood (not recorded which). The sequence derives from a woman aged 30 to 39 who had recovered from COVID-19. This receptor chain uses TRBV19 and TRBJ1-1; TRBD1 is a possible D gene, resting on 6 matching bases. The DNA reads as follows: TGTGCCAGTAGTTTTCCGGACAGCCTAGACACTGAAGCTTTCTTT. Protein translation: CASSFPDSLDTEAFF.